The sequence of this T cell receptor beta chain was determined in a study of blood T cell repertoires in COVID-19. Study details: Sample material is recorded as cDNA or gDNA derived from T cells, B-cell-depleted T cells, or PBMCs.

V was clipped by 4 bases and J by 4 bases, with 13 bases between them. In germline, CDR1 is SGHVS, CDR2 FQNEAQ. The CDR3 has 14 residues. Method: immunoSEQ multiplex PCR; TCRdb's copy keeps in-frame clones and lacks some. The profile shows about 150,000 clones, approximately 80% of them singletons. This receptor was obtained from a man aged 60-69 years who had recovered from COVID-19. The material sequenced was peripheral blood. This rearrangement joins TRBV7-8 to TRBJ1-1; possibly TRBD1 for D (6 bases). The CDR3 is CASSSNTGITEAFF. CDR3 in DNA: TGTGCCAGCAGCTCGAATACAGGGATCACTGAAGCTTTCTTT.